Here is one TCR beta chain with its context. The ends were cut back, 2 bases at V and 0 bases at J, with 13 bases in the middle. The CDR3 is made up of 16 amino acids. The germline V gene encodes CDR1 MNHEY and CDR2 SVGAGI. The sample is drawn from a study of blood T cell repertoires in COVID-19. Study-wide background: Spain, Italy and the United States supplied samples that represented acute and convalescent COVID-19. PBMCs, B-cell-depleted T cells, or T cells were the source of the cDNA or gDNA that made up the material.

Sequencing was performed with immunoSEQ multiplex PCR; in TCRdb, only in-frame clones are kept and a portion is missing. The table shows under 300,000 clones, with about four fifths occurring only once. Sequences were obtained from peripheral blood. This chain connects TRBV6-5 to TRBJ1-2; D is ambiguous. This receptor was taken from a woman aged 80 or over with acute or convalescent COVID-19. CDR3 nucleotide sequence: TGTGCCAGCAGTTACGGGAGAGCTGATGCTAACTATGGCTACACCTTC. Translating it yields CASSYGRADANYGYTF.